A single sample gave rise to the 9 T cell receptor beta chains below, sequenced in a study of CD8 T cells in ankylosing spondylitis. MiXCR was run by TCRdb on the 5' RACE reads, yielding one entry per CDR3 protein. The table has 30,000 to 40,000 distinct CDR3 sequences, roughly 6.8% seen once; the top ten hold about 11%. The sequencing sample was made of blood, either unsorted or a sorted T cell fraction (not recorded which). Source of these receptors: a male donor with ankylosing spondylitis or in good health (not recorded which).

This clonotype was detected ten times or more. The gene calls are TRBV29-1 and TRBJ1-1, with D perhaps matching TRBD1 (5 bases). The CDR3 contains 14 residues. Germline CDR1 reads SQVTM; CDR2 reads ANQGSEA. V was pared by 3 bases and J by 3 bases, with 14 bases between. The chain's CDR3 is CSVDPIGRDTEAFF. The CDR3 DNA reads TGCAGCGTTGACCCCATAGGCAGGGACACTGAAGCTTTCTTT.

This clonotype came up many times. This chain connects TRBV28 to TRBJ2-1; 12 bases are shared with TRBD1. The V gene end was trimmed by 2 bases and the J gene end by 8 bases; junction bases not matched to a gene: 4. The CDR3 is 15 residues long. Germline-derived CDR1 and CDR2 are MDHEN and SYDVKM. This CDR3 is CASSLGGQGADEQFF. DNA for the CDR3: TGTGCCAGCAGTTTAGGGGGACAGGGGGCGGATGAGCAGTTCTTC. Full variable domain (remainder filled in from reference TRBV28 and TRBJ2-1): DVKVTQSSRYLVKRTGEKVFLECVQDMDHENMFWYRQDPGLGLRLIYFSYDVKMKEKGDIPEGYSVSREKKERFSLILESASTNQTSMYLCASSLGGQGADEQFFGPGTRLTVL.

This clonotype was observed many times. This sequence joins TRBV30 and TRBJ2-3; unclear D gene. Per germline, CDR1 GTSNPN and CDR2 SVGIG (reference sequence). With 0 bases removed from V and 5 bases from J, the gap between germline ends came to 6 bases. This CDR3 spans 12 amino acids. CDR3: CAWSVGRDTQYF. The DNA of the CDR3 is TGTGCCTGGAGTGTAGGTAGAGATACGCAGTATTTT.

This clonotype has a count of ten or more. V is TRBV6-5 and J is TRBJ1-6; the match to TRBD1 covers 7 bases. This CDR3 is built from 13 residues. CDR1 and CDR2 from the germline V gene are MNHEY and SVGAGI. J was trimmed by 19 bases and V by 0 bases; bases with no gene match: 9. The CDR3 region is CASSYSIDRGRHF. CDR3 sequence (DNA): TGTGCCAGCAGTTACTCGATTGATAGGGGGCGGCACTTT.

The chain recombines TRBV7-9 with TRBJ1-1; D unclear. V shed 8 bases and J shed 1 base, with 11 bases lying between them. The CDR3 sequence is 13 residues long. The V gene's germline CDR1 is SEHNR and CDR2 FQNEAQ (reference sequence). The CDR3 DNA is TGTGCCAGCGCCGCCGGAGGGAACACTGAAGCTTTCTTT. This encodes CASAAGGNTEAFF.

This clonotype was counted many times. This sequence joins TRBV6-2 or TRBV6-3 and TRBJ2-1, with 16 bases matching TRBD2. The trim removed 2 bases at V and 9 bases at J, leaving 4 bases unmatched. The CDR3 sequence is 16 residues long. Germline loops: CDR1 MNHEY, CDR2 SVGEGT. CDR3 amino acids: CASSYPGTSGRVEQFF. The CDR3 nucleotides read TGTGCCAGCAGTTACCCCGGGACTAGCGGGAGGGTTGAGCAGTTCTTC.

This clonotype has at least ten counts. This chain links TRBV5-5 with TRBJ2-7; tentatively, D is TRBD2 (6 bases). V gave up 6 bases and J gave up 0 bases, with 19 bases separating them. The CDR3 is made up of 16 amino acids. Germline CDR1 and CDR2: SGHKS and YYEKEE (reference sequence). This chain's CDR3 is CASKSGEGGFSYEQYF. The CDR3 DNA is TGTGCCAGCAAATCGGGGGAAGGAGGGTTCTCCTACGAGCAGTACTTC.

This clonotype has a count of ten or more. The J gene is TRBJ2-1, the V gene TRBV7-2; D uncertain. CDR3 size: 11 residues. V lost 5 bases and J lost 2, with 1 base in between. Germline-derived CDR1 and CDR2 are SGHTA and FQGNSA. The CDR3 DNA follows: TGTGCCAGCAGCGCCTACAATGAGCAGTTCTTC. Residues: CASSAYNEQFF.

In its sample, this clonotype was seen a few times. The chain has TRBV14 and TRBJ1-1, with TRBD1 as a possible D gene (6 bases). Trimming removed 1 base at V and 4 bases at J, with 10 bases between. Germline-derived CDR1 and CDR2 are SGHDN and FVKESK. This CDR3 has 14 residues. The CDR3: CASSQGTVTTEAFF. In DNA, the CDR3 is TGTGCCAGCAGCCAAGGGACAGTCACCACTGAAGCTTTCTTT.